These 4 T cell receptor beta chains came from one sample sequenced in a study of molecular identifiers for immune sequencing clone quantification listed by TCRdb under 2018. The method behind the library was PCR. The sequencer listed for this sample is NextSeq 500. In-frame beta chains were kept once TCRdb had trimmed the public reads at Q25 with fastp and called clones with MiXCR. Entries are consolidated by CDR3 protein sequence, retaining the most common genes and DNA. The sample table contains about 330,000 distinct CDR3 sequences; only one count was recorded for roughly a quarter of them. Jointly, the top ten make up 0.74% of the sample. What was sequenced was naive CD8+ T cells from blood, with Jurkat cell RNA spiked in. This sample's cell subset or site label indicates: FACS-sorted CD8+CD4-CCR7+CD45RA+ naive T cells. The receptors come from a human donor in good health. Some libraries in this study had Jurkat cell RNA spiked in.

This clonotype was recorded a few times. The CDR3 bases are TGTGCCAGCAGTGATATAGACAATGAGCAGTTCTTC. Amino acid sequence: CASSDIDNEQFF. The chain combines TRBV11-2 with TRBJ2-1; no clear D gene. This CDR3 contains 12 residues. Germline V CDR1 and CDR2: SGHAT, FQNNGV. The V gene lost 6 bases and the J gene lost 5 bases, with 8 bases spanning the gap.

This clonotype has only a few counts. The chain carries TRBV5-1 and TRBJ2-7; 7 nucleotides align to TRBD2. Per the germline V gene, CDR1 is SGHRS and CDR2 is YFSETQ. The V gene end was trimmed by 4 bases and the J gene end by 2 bases; junction bases not matched to a gene: 6. The CDR3 runs 14 residues. CDR3 in DNA: TGCGCCAGCAGCACGGCTAGCGGCGCCTACGAGCAGTACTTC. It yields the protein CASSTASGAYEQYF.

This clonotype was detected only a few times. The chain has TRBV6-2 or TRBV6-3 and TRBJ2-1, with unresolved D. Per germline, CDR1 MNHEY and CDR2 SVGEGT. V shed 2 bases and J shed 1 base, with 9 bases lying between them. The CDR3 contains 15 residues. The CDR3 DNA reads TGTGCCAGCAGTTACGGGTTAGAATCCTACAATGAGCAGTTCTTC. It codes for CASSYGLESYNEQFF.

This clonotype has a handful of counts. The J gene is TRBJ2-7, the V gene TRBV7-9, with a tentative D call TRBD1 (6 bases). V dropped 5 bases and J dropped 0 bases, with 14 bases sitting between them. The germline CDR1 and CDR2 sequences are SEHNR and FQNEAQ (reference sequence). CDR3 length equals 15 residues. The CDR3 spells CASSARGPSSYEQYF. The CDR3 DNA follows: TGTGCCAGCAGCGCCAGGGGACCGAGCTCCTACGAGCAGTACTTC.